This T cell receptor beta chain is drawn from a study of cytomegalovirus exposure and HLA in healthy donors. The count of this clone is one. Its antigen is as yet unknown. The PCR was carried out with 60 Vbeta primers and 13 Jbeta primers. Clones were read by immunoSEQ multiplex PCR, and TCRdb kept only the in-frame ones, dropping some. The data show roughly 200,000 clones, under 85% seen once. Study-wide points: For most TCR beta V segments, an earlier analysis put the productive rate at about 87% or about 30% of the time. A missense variant in DCLRE1C was later tied to TCR beta V- and J-gene trimming.

Germline V gene sequence: CDR1 MDHEN, CDR2 SYDVKM. The CDR3 contains 15 residues. After removal of 2 bases from V and 2 bases from J, the junction contained 6 bases not matched to a gene. The TCR comes from a man aged 45-65 years in good health and CMV-seronegative. The specimen sequenced was PBMCs. V is TRBV28 and J is TRBJ2-7; 7 bases match TRBD1. CDR3 sequence (DNA): TGTGCCAGCAGTTTAAGGGGGACAGACCCCTACGAGCAGTACTTC. Protein product: CASSLRGTDPYEQYF.